This T cell receptor beta chain was documented in a study of cytomegalovirus exposure and HLA in healthy donors. Produced via immunoSEQ multiplex PCR; TCRdb's table is partial and in-frame only. This table has some 150,000 clones, about nine tenths appearing once. CDR1 is LNHNV and CDR2 is YYDKDF in the germline V gene (reference sequence). This CDR3 is 17 amino acids long. With 2 bases clipped from V and 0 bases from J, the junction kept 3 bases outside the gene matches. It was the roughly 110-subject validation cohort, separate from the approximately 690-subject first cohort, to which the donors belonged. As for this clone: A much bigger clone sits one base away, suggesting this may be a read error.

The chain is built from TRBV15 and TRBJ1-6; TRBD1 matches at 8 bases. Sequencing input: PBMCs. This TCR was sampled from a man aged 18 to 29 in good health and CMV-seropositive. The DNA for the CDR3 is TGTGCCACCAGCAGAAGGACAGGGAACTCCTATAATTCACCCCTCCACTTT. It codes for CATSRRTGNSYNSPLHF.